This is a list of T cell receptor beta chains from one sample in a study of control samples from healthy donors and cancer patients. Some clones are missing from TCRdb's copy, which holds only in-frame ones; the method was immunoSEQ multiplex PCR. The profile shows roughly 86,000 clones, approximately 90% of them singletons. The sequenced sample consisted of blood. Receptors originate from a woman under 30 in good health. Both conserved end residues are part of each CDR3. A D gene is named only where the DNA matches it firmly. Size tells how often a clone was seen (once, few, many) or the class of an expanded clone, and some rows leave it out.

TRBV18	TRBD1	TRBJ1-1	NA	TGTGCCAGCTCACCAGAACGACAGGGTCGTGAAGCTTTCTTT	CASSPERQGREAFF
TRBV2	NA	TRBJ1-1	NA	TGTGCCAGCAGTGATACAAGAAACACTGAAGCTTTCTTT	CASSDTRNTEAFF
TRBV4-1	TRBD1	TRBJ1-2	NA	TGCGCCAGCAGCCAAGAAAGGGCAGGGGGTATAGGATATGGCTACACCTTC	CASSQERAGGIGYGYTF
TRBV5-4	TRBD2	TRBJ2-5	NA	TGTGCCAGCAGCGCTAGCGGGGGGGCGTGGCAGGAGACCCAGTACTTC	CASSASGGAWQETQYF
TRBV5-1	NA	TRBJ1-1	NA	TGCGCCAGCAGCTTTGTAGGGGAGGACACTGAAGCTTTCTTT	CASSFVGEDTEAFF
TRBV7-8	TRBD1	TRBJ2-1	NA	TGTGCCAGCAGCTTGGACAGGCCTAATGAGCAGTTCTTC	CASSLDRPNEQFF
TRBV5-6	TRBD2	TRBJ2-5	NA	TGTGCCAGCAGCTCGCCGGGACTAGCGGGGGGGCTTGGTGAGACCCAGTACTTC	CASSSPGLAGGLGETQYF
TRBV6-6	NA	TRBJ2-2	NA	TGTGCCAGCAGTTACTCATCCGGGGGCAGCGGGGAGCTGTTTTTT	CASSYSSGGSGELFF
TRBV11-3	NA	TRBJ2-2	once	TGTGCCAGCAGCTTAGGAGGCAGAGACACCGGGGAGCTGTTTTTT	CASSLGGRDTGELFF
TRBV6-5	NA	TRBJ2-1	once	TGTGCCAGCAGTTGGACAACAGGGATCAATGAGCAGTTCTTC	CASSWTTGINEQFF
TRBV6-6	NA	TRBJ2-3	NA	TGTGCCAGCAGTTACCGTAGCACAGATACGCAGTATTTT	CASSYRSTDTQYF
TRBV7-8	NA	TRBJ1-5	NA	TGTGCCAGCAGCTTAGAGGGACGGAATAGCAATCAGCCCCAGCATTTT	CASSLEGRNSNQPQHF
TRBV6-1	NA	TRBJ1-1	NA	TGTGCCAGCAGTGAACCGGCCGGCAGCACTGAAGCTTTCTTT	CASSEPAGSTEAFF
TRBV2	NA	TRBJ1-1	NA	TGTGCCATCGAAAGAGGGGGCACTGAAGCTTTCTTT	CAIERGGTEAFF
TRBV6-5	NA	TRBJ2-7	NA	TGTGCCAGCAGCCCCCGACAGGATTACGAGCAGTACTTC	CASSPRQDYEQYF
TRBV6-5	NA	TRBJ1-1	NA	TGTGCCAGCAGAACGGGCAGCATGAACACTGAAGCTTTCTTT	CASRTGSMNTEAFF
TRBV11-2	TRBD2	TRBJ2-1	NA	TGTGCCAGCAGCTTAGGATCGGGGGGGTCAGGTGAGCAGTTCTTC	CASSLGSGGSGEQFF
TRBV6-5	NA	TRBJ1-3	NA	TGTGCCAGCAAGGGCGGATTCTCTGGAAACACCATATATTTT	CASKGGFSGNTIYF
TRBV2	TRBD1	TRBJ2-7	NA	TGTGCCAGCAGTGGGATCCGGGACAGTACCTACGAGCAGTACTTC	CASSGIRDSTYEQYF
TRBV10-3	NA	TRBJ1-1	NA	TGTGCCATCACAGGACAGCAGAACACTGAAGCTTTCTTT	CAITGQQNTEAFF
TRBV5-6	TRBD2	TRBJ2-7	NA	TGTGCCAGCAGCCCTTCCACTAGCGGGGGGGCCTACGAGCAGTACTTC	CASSPSTSGGAYEQYF
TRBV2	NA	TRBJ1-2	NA	TGTGCCAGCAGTGAAGTGGACACCTTCTATGGCTACACCTTC	CASSEVDTFYGYTF
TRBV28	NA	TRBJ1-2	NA	TGTGCCAGCAGACGCGGACAGCAAGCTAACTATGGCTACACCTTC	CASRRGQQANYGYTF
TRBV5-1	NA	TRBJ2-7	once	TGCGCCAGCAGCTTAGGCTGGGAATTTATCTACGAGCAGTACTTC	CASSLGWEFIYEQYF
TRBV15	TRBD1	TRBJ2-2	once	TGTGCCACCAGCAGAGACGGGACAGCTACTACCGGGGAGCTGTTTTTT	CATSRDGTATTGELFF